This T cell receptor (beta chain) was sequenced in a study of T cells in Graves' hyperthyroidism and ophthalmopathy (dated by TCRdb to between 2018 and 2021). Background on the whole study: Peripheral blood was collected at initial diagnosis, before any treatment. To identify TCR V-J signatures that set the groups apart, the researchers used a discovery cohort of more than 95 patients, made up of roughly 40 with Graves' ophthalmopathy and about 60 with stable Graves' hyperthyroidism. Prospective prediction of ophthalmopathy was tested in an independent validation cohort consisting of under 20 hyperthyroidism patients and 15 or so patients who later progressed to ophthalmopathy. The approximately 100 discovery patients were divided at random into training and test sets in a 7:3 ratio. The study also compared thyroid tissue and blood T-cell repertoires from five or six Graves' hyperthyroidism patients. Following sampling, methimazole starting at 30 mg daily was given to hyperthyroidism patients, and high-dose intravenous methylprednisolone was given to ophthalmopathy patients. The paper reports TCR Vbeta CDR3 sequencing of approximately 130 peripheral blood samples: 43 ophthalmopathy, about 75 hyperthyroidism and roughly 17 progressor patients. Overall study outcomes, separate from this receptor: In cross-validation, a model built on a 13 V-J signature told ophthalmopathy apart from stable hyperthyroidism with approximately 91% sensitivity and approximately 84% specificity, and in testing the same model reached 80%/75%. During validation, the model predicted progression to ophthalmopathy a median of approximately 7 months ahead of onset, with 70.59% sensitivity and under 85% specificity. Blood samples also contained most of the expanded thyroid clonotypes (frequency above 0.001), which suggests that blood repertoires may reflect thyroid immune responses. No statistical method was used to fix the sample size in advance, and group allocation was not hidden from the investigators.

Concerning this clonotype itself: Its cognate antigen has yet to be identified. There are no base qualities to consult, and no much larger clone falls within one base.

Stable Graves' hyperthyroidism was defined as the absence of progression to ophthalmopathy over 18 months of follow-up. Hyperthyroidism patients were newly diagnosed, with disease duration under 2 months, and aged 18 to 65 years. The study excluded patients with uncontrolled infections, other autoimmune diseases, pregnancy or lactation. Diagnoses relied on clinical symptoms, serum thyroxine and TRAb, thyroid ultrasound and orbital computed tomography. PBMCs were separated from roughly 10 ml of fresh peripheral blood using Ficoll-Paque density gradient centrifugation. Total RNA was extracted with Trizol reagent, and quality was checked on an Agilent 2100 Bioanalyzer. The germline V gene sets CDR1 to SQVTM and CDR2 to ANQGSEA. V gives up 4 bases and J gives up 2 bases, and the segment between their germline ends measures 11 bases. From the cysteine up to the phenylalanine, the CDR3 has a length of 13 residues. The kept DNA is CDR3 alone, 39 bases in frame from the first base.

The TCR beta CDR3 regions were amplified from the RNA transcripts. For the first round of RT-PCR on the TCR CDR3, the HTBI primer set was used together with the Qiagen OneStep RT-PCR kit. The libraries were constructed in a second round of multiplex PCR and then size-selected and purified. Libraries were sequenced paired-end with 100 bp reads on an Illumina HiSeq2000. Turning to the authors' computational methods: Raw data were processed with SOAPnuke, discarding reads with adapters, uncalled bases, mean Phred below 15, or no exact constant-primer or identifier match. High-quality paired reads were merged with COPE v1.2.5, and unique nucleotide sequences were defined as clonotypes. Clonotypes were aligned to IMGT TRBV, TRBD and TRBJ reference segments using MiTCR v1.1. The analysis was restricted to V-J combinations with a frequency above 0.0001, which together covered about 99% of the repertoires. The TCS score was defined as the ratio of F50 (clonal expansion) to E x V (chaos), calculated using BLOSUM62-based TCRdist between CDR3 peptides within each V-J. Welch's t-statistics and random forest reduced some 510 V-J features to roughly 13, which were used in a naive Bayes classifier (R e1071). The similarity between thyroid and blood repertoires was quantified using the Morisita-Horn index. TCRdb took the public reads, trimmed them with fastp at Q25, ran MiXCR for clone calling and kept in-frame beta chains. Merged by CDR3 protein, the rows form single entries marked with the most common genes and DNA. The V and J calls were not made by the authors but by TCRdb's processing. This sample holds 750,000 to 900,000 distinct CDR3 sequences; roughly 40% were observed only once. The ten largest clonotypes hold 8.9% of the sample.

The rearranged segments are TRBV29-1 and TRBJ2-5, with the D assignment possibly TRBD1 or TRBD2, given 6 matching bases for each. The material sequenced was blood. This TCR derives from a man younger than 35 with Graves' hyperthyroidism. The DNA reads as follows: TGCAGCGTTGGGAGGGGGATACAAGAGACCCAGTACTTC. This translates into CSVGRGIQETQYF.